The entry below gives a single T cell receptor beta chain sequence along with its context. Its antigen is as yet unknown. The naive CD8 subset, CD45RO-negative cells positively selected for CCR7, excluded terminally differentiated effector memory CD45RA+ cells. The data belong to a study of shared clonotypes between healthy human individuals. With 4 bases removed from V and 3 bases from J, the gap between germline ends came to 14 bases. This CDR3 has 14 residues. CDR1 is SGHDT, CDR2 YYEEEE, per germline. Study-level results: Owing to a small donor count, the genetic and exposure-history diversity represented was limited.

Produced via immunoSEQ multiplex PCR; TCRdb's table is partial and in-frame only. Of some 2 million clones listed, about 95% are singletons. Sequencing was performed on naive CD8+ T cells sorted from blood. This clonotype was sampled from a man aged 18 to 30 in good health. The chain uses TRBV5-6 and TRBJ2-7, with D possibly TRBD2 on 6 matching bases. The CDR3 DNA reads TGTGCCAGCAGCGGCGGGAACAAGGTCTACGAGCAGTACTTC. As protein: CASSGGNKVYEQYF.